These 30 T cell receptor beta chains share one sample of origin, sequenced in a study of T cell responses to AZD1222 COVID-19 vaccine (dated by TCRdb to the early 2020s). The time point label corresponds to: baseline before first vaccination. Library method: the immunoSEQ multiplex PCR assay. TCRdb carries this immuneACCESS record with in-frame sequences only. Its versions omit some clonotypes, under half of them owing to an unresolved V gene in the studies checked, with the rest unexplained. Counted in this sample were 150,000 to 200,000 clones; over 80% of them appeared once. The top ten clonotypes cover under 6.5% of the sample. Sequenced material: peripheral blood, taken on day 0 of AZD1222 vaccination. The receptors here all came from an adult in good health.

V usage is TRBV7-9 and J usage is TRBJ2-7; maybe TRBD2 (6 bases). V lost 0 bases and J lost 6, with 9 bases in between. The CDR3 runs 13 residues. Germline CDR1 and CDR2: SEHNR and FQNEAQ (reference sequence). As DNA, the CDR3 is TGTGCCAGCAGCTTAGCCCCGGGGGTCGAGCAGTACTTC. Encoded protein: CASSLAPGVEQYF.

This rearrangement joins TRBV9 to TRBJ1-2, with D unclear. Trimming removed 4 bases at V and 8 bases at J, with 12 bases between. Germline-derived CDR1 and CDR2 are SGDLS and YYNGEE. The CDR3 consists of 12 residues. The CDR3 sequence: CASSPIALGYTF. In nucleotides, the CDR3 is TGTGCCAGCAGCCCGATAGCGTTAGGCTACACCTTC.

The chain recombines TRBV4-1 with TRBJ2-3, with 10 bases fitting TRBD1. Germline values: CDR1 MGHRA, CDR2 YSYEKL. The CDR3 is made up of 16 amino acids. Unmatched junction bases numbered 4, after V lost 2 bases and J lost 2 bases. This CDR3 reads CASSQQDRGNTDTQYF. CDR3 in DNA: TGCGCCAGCAGCCAACAGGACAGGGGGAACACAGATACGCAGTATTTT.

V gene TRBV5-6 combines with J gene TRBJ2-3; D is uncertain. Germline V gene lookup returns CDR1 SGHDT and CDR2 YYEEEE. The V end lost 0 bases, the J end lost 0 bases, and 8 bases lay between the germline ends. The CDR3 totals 15 residues. CDR3 nucleotides: TGTGCCAGCAGCTTGGGCTGCTATAGCACAGATACGCAGTATTTT. This codes for CASSLGCYSTDTQYF.

This chain connects TRBV2 to TRBJ1-2; the D gene is possibly TRBD1 (6 bases). V shed 5 bases and J shed 2 bases, with 15 bases lying between them. The CDR3 is made up of 15 amino acids. The germline CDR1 and CDR2 sequences are SNHLY and FYNNEI. The DNA of the CDR3 is TGTGCCAGCAGTAAAAATCTAGGGGGGAACTATGGCTACACCTTC. It codes for CASSKNLGGNYGYTF.

The chain combines TRBV11-3 with TRBJ1-2, with TRBD1 identical over 7 bases. Germline CDR1 reads SGHNT; CDR2 reads YENEEA. The CDR3 has 16 residues. Trimming cost V 4 bases and J 0 bases; bases outside gene matches: 8. CDR3 DNA: TGTGCCAGCAGCTGGGGACAGCCGCAAGCTAACTATGGCTACACCTTC. Its translation: CASSWGQPQANYGYTF. Together with reference TRBV11-3 and TRBJ1-2, the CDR3 gives the full variable domain: EAGVVQSPRYKIIEKKQPVAFWCNPISGHNTLYWYLQNLGQGPELLIRYENEEAVDDSQLPKDRFSAERLKGVDSTLKIQPAELGDSAVYLCASSWGQPQANYGYTFGSGTRLTVV.

V is TRBV7-9 and J is TRBJ1-4; no reliable D call. Germline V CDR1 and CDR2: SEHNR, FQNEAQ (reference sequence). The CDR3 is made up of 14 amino acids. V shed 1 base and J shed 8 bases, with 11 bases lying between them. CDR3 residues: CASSLEGHYEKLFF. CDR3 nucleotides: TGTGCCAGCAGCTTAGAGGGCCACTACGAAAAACTGTTTTTT. The full variable domain, rest sourced from reference TRBV7-9 and TRBJ1-4, is DTGVSQNPRHKITKRGQNVTFRCDPISEHNRLYWYRQTLGQGPEFLTYFQNEAQLEKSRLLSDRFSAERPKGSFSTLEIQRTEQGDSAMYLCASSLEGHYEKLFFGSGTQLSVL.

This chain connects TRBV30 to TRBJ1-1, with TRBD1 matching over 8 bases. V lost 5 bases and J lost 3; bases outside the gene matches: 5. Per the germline V gene, CDR1 is GTSNPN and CDR2 is SVGIG (reference sequence). CDR3 size: 13 residues. This chain's CDR3 is CAWSTQGDTEAFF. CDR3 in DNA: TGTGCCTGGTCTACACAGGGGGACACTGAAGCTTTCTTT.

Only one count was recorded for this clone. The chain couples TRBV5-1 to TRBJ1-4; 7 positions agree with TRBD1. V was clipped by 4 bases and J by 1 base; unmatched bases: 7. Germline CDR1 and CDR2: SGHRS and YFSETQ. CDR3 length: 16 amino acids. The DNA for the CDR3 is TGCGCCAGCAGCCTCAGACAGGGAGGAACTAATGAAAAACTGTTTTTT. Protein product: CASSLRQGGTNEKLFF.

The rearrangement links TRBV7-2 to TRBJ2-5, with 7 positions matching TRBD1. Germline CDR1 is SGHTA and CDR2 is FQGNSA. With 7 bases clipped from V and 0 bases from J, the junction kept 5 bases outside the gene matches. The CDR3 runs to 14 residues. CDR3 residues: CASKGAEYQETQYF. CDR3 DNA: TGTGCCAGCAAGGGGGCAGAGTACCAAGAGACCCAGTACTTC.

The rearrangement links TRBV28 to TRBJ2-2; D uncertain. The CDR3 runs 13 residues. V lost 7 bases and J 4 bases, leaving 10 bases between the germline ends. The V gene's germline CDR1 is MDHEN and CDR2 SYDVKM. DNA of the CDR3: TGTGCCAGCAAAATCCAAGGCACCGGGGAGCTGTTTTTT. Its protein product is CASKIQGTGELFF.

The gene calls are TRBV7-9 and TRBJ1-2, with D unresolved. The CDR3 sequence is 15 residues long. In germline, CDR1 is SEHNR, CDR2 FQNEAQ (reference sequence). Deletions cut 0 bases from V and 4 bases from J, with 12 bases between. The CDR3 region is CASSLAAGSGYGYTF. The DNA of the CDR3 is TGTGCCAGCAGCTTAGCGGCGGGGAGCGGCTATGGCTACACCTTC.

The chain combines TRBV30 with TRBJ1-2; D uncertain. Germline-derived CDR1 and CDR2 are GTSNPN and SVGIG (reference sequence). The CDR3 consists of 12 residues. Trimming left V 4 bases short and J 2 bases short, with 8 bases between. The CDR3 DNA reads TGTGCCTGGACTCGTACGAACTATGGCTACACCTTC. Amino acids: CAWTRTNYGYTF. The full variable domain, in which reference TRBV30 and TRBJ1-2 provide the parts outside the CDR3, is SQTIHQWPATLVQPVGSPLSLECTVEGTSNPNLYWYRQAAGRGLQLLFYSVGIGQISSEVPQNLSASRPQDRQFILSSKKLLLSDSGFYLCAWTRTNYGYTFGSGTRLTVV.

Only a few counts were recorded for this clone. The chain joins TRBV19 to TRBJ2-7, with 8 bases lining up with TRBD2. V lost 8 bases, J lost 2 bases, and 14 bases stayed unmatched. Per germline, CDR1 LNHDA and CDR2 SQIVND (reference sequence). The CDR3 has 16 amino acids. The CDR3 sequence is CASSLALNGGAYEQYF. Here the CDR3 DNA reads TGTGCCAGTTCGCTTGCCTTAAACGGGGGGGCCTACGAGCAGTACTTC.

The chain combines TRBV9 with TRBJ2-5; 10 positions match TRBD2. CDR3 length: 15 amino acids. V was clipped by 0 bases and J by 5 bases; unmatched bases: 4. Germline V gives CDR1 SGDLS, CDR2 YYNGEE. CDR3 nucleotide sequence: TGTGCCAGCAGCGTAGAGGGACTAGCGAGCGAGACCCAGTACTTC. This gives the protein CASSVEGLASETQYF.

The chain couples TRBV5-6 to TRBJ1-6; D not certain. Trimming removed 6 bases at V and 3 bases at J, with 10 bases between. This CDR3 spans 14 amino acids. Germline V gene lookup returns CDR1 SGHDT and CDR2 YYEEEE. Here the CDR3 DNA reads TGTGCCAGCATGCGGGGTCTCTATAATTCACCCCTCCACTTT. This gives the protein CASMRGLYNSPLHF.

The gene calls are TRBV3-1 (or the pseudogene TRBV3-2) and TRBJ1-5, with D possibly being TRBD1 (6 bases). V was shortened by 2 bases and J by 0 bases, with 14 bases between the two germline ends. The CDR3 consists of 17 residues. Germline CDR1 and CDR2: LGHDT and YNNKEL (reference sequence). The CDR3 reads CASSQTRGPNSNQPQHF. The CDR3 DNA is TGTGCCAGCAGCCAAACCAGGGGACCTAATAGCAATCAGCCCCAGCATTTT.

The table lists this clone with a count of one. The chain is built from TRBV13 and TRBJ2-1; the match to TRBD2 covers 8 bases. CDR1 is PRHDT, CDR2 FYEKMQ, per germline (reference sequence). V lost 5 bases, J lost 0 bases, and 3 bases stayed unmatched. The CDR3 has 15 amino acids. CDR3 sequence reads: CASSVSGSSYNEQFF. CDR3 coding DNA: TGTGCCAGCAGCGTCAGCGGGAGCTCCTACAATGAGCAGTTCTTC.

The V call is TRBV5-1, the J call TRBJ2-2; 11 bases are a match to TRBD2. This CDR3 is 19 amino acids long. Germline V gene lookup returns CDR1 SGHRS and CDR2 YFSETQ. Losses at the gene ends were 1 base for V and 7 bases for J; bases not matched to a gene: 15. The CDR3 is CASSLLSLAGGPANGELFF. The CDR3 DNA reads as TGCGCCAGCAGCTTGCTTTCGCTAGCGGGGGGCCCGGCCAACGGGGAGCTGTTTTTT.

The V and J genes are TRBV10-1 and TRBJ2-2; D possibly matches TRBD1 or TRBD2 (5 bases each). The ends were cut back, 6 bases at V and 1 base at J, with 9 bases in the middle. There are 14 residues in the CDR3. Germline CDR1 and CDR2: WNHNN and SYGVQD (reference sequence). The CDR3 spells CASRWDLNTGELFF. CDR3 nucleotide sequence: TGCGCCAGCAGATGGGACCTGAACACCGGGGAGCTGTTTTTT.

V gene TRBV30 combines with J gene TRBJ1-5, with D possibly being TRBD1 (6 bases). Germline loops: CDR1 GTSNPN, CDR2 SVGIG (reference sequence). This CDR3 contains 14 residues. The germline V and J ends were trimmed by 5 bases and 2 bases, with 13 bases remaining between them. Here the CDR3 DNA reads TGTGCCTGGGGAGGACAGCAGGGCAATCAGCCCCAGCATTTT. Amino acid sequence: CAWGGQQGNQPQHF.

This clone was seen once. CDR3 loop: CASTAATNEKLFF. CDR3 bases: TGTGCCAGCACAGCTGCAACTAATGAAAAACTGTTTTTT. This chain uses TRBV28 with TRBJ1-4; D gene unclear. CDR3 length: 13 amino acids. Germline V gene data show CDR1 as MDHEN and CDR2 as SYDVKM. Trimming removed 7 bases from V and 0 bases from J, with 6 bases in between.

The J gene is TRBJ1-2, the V gene TRBV7-9; D possibly corresponds to TRBD1 (5 bases). CDR3 length: 13 amino acids. Trimming stripped 4 bases from V and 4 bases from J, with 10 bases between. Germline V CDR1 and CDR2: SEHNR, FQNEAQ (reference sequence). DNA for the CDR3: TGTGCCAGCAGCTCGGGGGGTCTCTATGGCTACACCTTC. This translates into CASSSGGLYGYTF.

This clone was detected once. CDR3 region: CATSRAYEQFF. CDR3 DNA sequence: TGTGCCACCAGCAGAGCTTATGAGCAGTTCTTC. The chain uses TRBV15 and TRBJ2-1; D ambiguous. Trimming left V 1 base short and J 8 bases short, with 3 bases between. This CDR3 contains 11 residues. The V gene's germline CDR1 is LNHNV and CDR2 YYDKDF (reference sequence).

This chain links TRBV7-8 with TRBJ1-5; unclear D gene. The CDR3 has 11 amino acids. Germline V lookup: CDR1 SGHVS, CDR2 FQNEAQ. Trimming stripped 5 bases from V and 3 bases from J, with 2 bases between. CDR3 nucleotides: TGTGCCAGCAGCCCCAATCAGCCCCAGCATTTT. As protein: CASSPNQPQHF.

Concerning this clone: Other nucleotide sequences from this sample produce the same CDR3. The chain couples TRBV5-1 to TRBJ1-4; D uncertain. Trimming stripped 0 bases from V and 0 bases from J, with 6 bases between. The CDR3 covers 15 residues. Looked up from germline, CDR1 is SGHRS and CDR2 is YFSETQ. The CDR3: CASSLGQATNEKLFF. CDR3 bases: TGCGCCAGCAGCTTGGGGCAGGCAACTAATGAAAAACTGTTTTTT.

The chain has TRBV18 and TRBJ1-5; 7 bases are a match to TRBD1. The V gene end was trimmed by 2 bases and the J gene end by 3 bases; junction bases not matched to a gene: 1. CDR3 length equals 14 residues. The germline V gene has CDR1 KGHSH and CDR2 LQKENI. In DNA form, the CDR3 reads TGTGCCAGCTCACCAGGGACAGCCAATCAGCCCCAGCATTTT. Translation gives CASSPGTANQPQHF.

The V and J genes are TRBV6-4 and TRBJ2-7; 11 bases agree with TRBD1. The CDR3 totals 15 residues. The germline gives CDR1 MRHNA, CDR2 SNTAGT. The J segment lost 4 bases and the V segment lost 6 bases, leaving 8 bases of the junction unmatched. CDR3 region: CASRRAGTGGYEQYF. CDR3 sequence (DNA): TGTGCCAGCAGACGGGCTGGGACAGGGGGGTACGAGCAGTACTTC.

The chain recombines TRBV6-1 with TRBJ1-2, with D uncertain. Trimming cost V 2 bases and J 6 bases, with 10 bases left between them. The germline V gene encodes CDR1 MNHNS and CDR2 SASEGT. This CDR3 has 13 amino acids. CDR3 nucleotides: TGTGCCAGCAGTGAAAATGATAGGGATGGCTACACCTTC. Translated, it gives CASSENDRDGYTF.

The chain links TRBV7-8 to TRBJ2-7; 9 nucleotides line up with TRBD1. Germline-derived CDR1 and CDR2 are SGHVS and FQNEAQ. V shed 0 bases and J 4 bases; nucleotides not matched to a gene: 13. The CDR3 has 18 residues. CDR3 sequence reads: CASSLAVGLGDRAYEQYF. The DNA for the CDR3 is TGTGCCAGCAGCTTAGCAGTCGGTCTAGGGGACAGGGCTTACGAGCAGTACTTC.